This TCR beta chain was recorded in a study of blood T cell repertoires in COVID-19. Study-wide context: PBMCs, B-cell-depleted T cells, or T cells were the source of the cDNA or gDNA that made up the material.

Using immunoSEQ multiplex PCR, the repertoire was profiled, and TCRdb retains in-frame clones only, with some absent. This repertoire shows some 250,000 clones, about 86% found once; its top ten account for more than 10%. Seattle participants joined during active infection and were tracked over time. This CDR3 spans 13 amino acids. V trimming: 9 bases; J trimming: 5 bases; junction bases outside the gene matches: 4. Material: peripheral blood. This clonotype was sampled from a woman aged 25 to 39 with COVID-19, enrolled during active disease. V usage is TRBV12-3 or TRBV12-4 and J usage is TRBJ2-1; TRBD1 agrees at 10 bases. The DNA of the CDR3 is TGTGCCAGTCGGGACAGGGGTGACAATGAGCAGTTCTTC. Amino acid sequence: CASRDRGDNEQFF.